Below, 21 T cell receptor beta chains from the same sample are listed, as sequenced in a study of T cell repertoires in cytomegalovirus infection (dated by TCRdb to about 2019). The sequencer was an Illumina HiSeq 1500. TCRdb's own reprocessing of the public reads used fastp at Q25 and MiXCR and kept productive beta chains. Under each unique CDR3 protein, matching rows form one entry showing the most common genes and DNA. The sample table lists about 680,000 distinct CDR3 sequences, less than 25% of them with a count of one. The ten largest clones add up to 7% to 9% of the sample. The source material was CD8+ T cells from PBMCs. The receptors shown here come from a human donor in good health (CMV status not recorded). Some clones in this sample may be carry-over from other donors' samples.

The chain employs TRBV12-5 and TRBJ2-1; D is undetermined. V shed 1 base and J shed 3 bases, with 7 bases lying between them. The CDR3 runs to 14 residues. Germline V gene sequence: CDR1 LGHNT, CDR2 FRNRAP. The CDR3 DNA follows: TGTGCTAGTGGTTTGGGAAACAGCTACAATGAGCAGTTCTTC. Amino acids: CASGLGNSYNEQFF.

The CDR3 DNA reads TGCAGTGCTAGCAAGGGGGCCGGGGAGCTGTTTTTT. It specifies CSASKGAGELFF. V and J are TRBV20-1 and TRBJ2-2; D is possibly TRBD1 (6 bases). Trimming left V 3 bases short and J 6 bases short, with 8 bases between. The CDR3 has 12 residues. Germline loops: CDR1 DFQATT, CDR2 SNEGSKA (reference sequence).

This sequence joins TRBV7-9 and TRBJ2-5; maybe TRBD1 (5 bases). CDR3 length: 14 amino acids. Trimming stripped 4 bases from V and 3 bases from J, with 12 bases between. The V gene's germline CDR1 is SEHNR and CDR2 FQNEAQ (reference sequence). The CDR3 DNA reads TGTGCCAGCAGCTGGGGCGGACGGGAAGAGACCCAGTACTTC. It yields the protein CASSWGGREETQYF.

The CDR3 region has the DNA TGTGCCAGCAGCCCTAACAGGAGGGCCTACGAGCAGTACTTC. Protein: CASSPNRRAYEQYF. The chain is built from TRBV5-4 and TRBJ2-7; perhaps TRBD2 as D (6 bases). V lost 4 bases and J 2 bases, leaving 13 bases between the germline ends. CDR1 is SGHNT, CDR2 YYREEE, per germline (reference sequence). The CDR3 sequence is 14 residues long.

Comment on this clonotype: A read error may explain this, as a much larger clone is one base away. V usage is TRBV6-2 or TRBV6-3 and J usage is TRBJ2-1, with unresolved D. This CDR3 is 15 amino acids long. V lost 3 bases, J lost 3 bases, and 12 bases lay in between. Germline V gene sequence: CDR1 MNHEY, CDR2 SVGEGT. As DNA, the CDR3 is TGTGCCAGCAGTTATAGCCTTGGTCTCTACAATGAGCAGTTCTTC. As protein: CASSYSLGLYNEQFF.

V usage is TRBV6-6 and J usage is TRBJ1-5; D unresolved. Germline V gene sequence: CDR1 MNHNY, CDR2 SVGAGI (reference sequence). This CDR3 contains 13 residues. Trimming took 6 bases from V and 5 from J, leaving 11 bases between them. The CDR3 DNA follows: TGTGCCAGCAGCCCGAGTTCTGATCAGCCCCAGCATTTT. Translating gives CASSPSSDQPQHF.

V and J are TRBV28 and TRBJ2-7; possible D gene TRBD1, 6 bases. Germline CDR1 and CDR2: MDHEN and SYDVKM. V was trimmed by 5 bases and J by 4 bases, leaving 18 bases between them. The CDR3 loop spans 15 amino acids. CDR3 nucleotides: TGTGCCAGCAGTCTAACAGGGCGATCTTTGTACGAGCAGTACGTC. This codes for CASSLTGRSLYEQYV.

This clonotype was picked up a small number of times. The chain uses TRBV14 and TRBJ2-2; D unresolved. Germline CDR1 is SGHDN and CDR2 is FVKESK. The CDR3 loop spans 14 amino acids. The V end lost 0 bases, the J end lost 4 bases, and 6 bases lay between the germline ends. DNA of the CDR3: TGTGCCAGCAGCCAAGATTGGGGCACCGGGGAGCTGTTTTTT. Translated: CASSQDWGTGELFF. Based on the CDR3 plus reference TRBV14 and TRBJ2-2, the full variable domain is EAGVTQFPSHSVIEKGQTVTLRCDPISGHDNLYWYRRVMGKEIKFLLHFVKESKQDESGMPNNRFLAERTGGTYSTLKVQPAELEDSGVYFCASSQDWGTGELFFGEGSRLTVL.

V and J are TRBV12-3 or TRBV12-4 and TRBJ1-2, with D maybe TRBD1 (5 bases). The CDR3 extends over 13 amino acids. V lost 3 bases and J lost 6, with 11 bases in between. CDR3 sequence: CASSLGPGDGYTF. CDR3 nucleotide sequence: TGTGCCAGCAGTTTGGGCCCGGGGGATGGCTACACCTTC.

The sample holds a few counts of this clonotype. V is TRBV28 and J is TRBJ2-5; TRBD1 is a possible D gene (5 bases). The germline gives CDR1 MDHEN, CDR2 SYDVKM. The CDR3 totals 17 residues. Trimming left V 5 bases short and J 3 bases short, with 22 bases between. The CDR3 loop reads CASSTDKQVRVEETQYF. The CDR3, as DNA: TGTGCCAGCAGTACCGATAAACAGGTCCGGGTTGAAGAGACCCAGTACTTC.

The gene calls are TRBV6-2 or TRBV6-3 and TRBJ2-5, with D perhaps matching TRBD1 or TRBD2 (5 bases each). The CDR3 length is 14 residues. The germline V gene encodes CDR1 MNHEY and CDR2 SVGEGT. Trimming cost V 6 bases and J 7 bases, with 18 bases left between them. This chain's CDR3 is CASSRDGKKVTQYF. The CDR3 DNA reads TGTGCCAGCAGCCGGGACGGAAAGAAGGTGACCCAGTACTTC.

The rearrangement joins TRBV15 to TRBJ1-1; D is possibly TRBD1 (5 bases). CDR1 and CDR2 from the germline V gene are LNHNV and YYDKDF (reference sequence). This CDR3 has 12 amino acids. The ends were cut back, 5 bases at V and 3 bases at J, with 7 bases in the middle. The CDR3 protein is CATSGRDTEAFF. CDR3 sequence (DNA): TGTGCCACCAGCGGCAGGGACACTGAAGCTTTCTTT. Supplemented by reference TRBV15 and TRBJ1-1, the full variable domain reads DAMVIQNPRYQVTQFGKPVTLSCSQTLNHNVMYWYQQKSSQAPKLLFHYYDKDFNNEADTPDNFQSRRPNTSFCFLDIRSPGLGDTAMYLCATSGRDTEAFFGQGTRLTVV.

This clonotype was seen at least ten times. The chain is built from TRBV7-9 and TRBJ2-2; either TRBD1 or TRBD2 may fit D (5 bases each). V gave up 0 bases and J gave up 6 bases, with 14 bases separating them. The CDR3 has 16 residues. CDR1 is SEHNR and CDR2 is FQNEAQ in the germline V gene (reference sequence). The DNA of the CDR3 is TGTGCCAGCAGCTTAGCGCTGAGACAGCGGTCCGGGGAGCTGTTTTTT. Its protein product is CASSLALRQRSGELFF. The variable domain in full, with the rest retrieved from reference TRBV7-9 and TRBJ2-2, is DTGVSQNPRHKITKRGQNVTFRCDPISEHNRLYWYRQTLGQGPEFLTYFQNEAQLEKSRLLSDRFSAERPKGSFSTLEIQRTEQGDSAMYLCASSLALRQRSGELFFGEGSRLTVL.

This clonotype was seen a single time. At one of its ends the junction is not consistent with the germline gene, which may arise from a read error. The chain employs TRBV5-6 and TRBJ1-1; D gene uncertain. CDR3 length: 14 residues. Germline CDR1 SGHDT, CDR2 YYEEEE. This CDR3 reads CVSSPPGSNTEAFF. The CDR3, as DNA: TGTGTCAGCAGCCCCCCCGGATCGAACACTGAAGCTTTCTTT.

This clonotype was seen ten or more times. J is TRBJ2-1 and V is TRBV7-8, with no clear D. Germline V gene sequence: CDR1 SGHVS, CDR2 FQNEAQ. V shed 7 bases and J shed 10 bases, with 17 bases lying between them. There are 13 residues in the CDR3. CDR3: CASILGFGPEQFF. CDR3 sequence (DNA): TGTGCCAGCATCTTGGGGTTTGGGCCGGAGCAGTTCTTC. The whole variable domain, filled in from reference TRBV7-8 and TRBJ2-1, reads GAGVSQSPRYKVAKRGQDVALRCDPISGHVSLFWYQQALGQGPEFLTYFQNEAQLDKSGLPSDRFFAERPEGSVSTLKIQRTQQEDSAVYLCASILGFGPEQFFGPGTRLTVL.

This clonotype was detected a few times. The V and J genes are TRBV10-3 and TRBJ1-5, with D perhaps TRBD1 (5 bases). The V gene's germline CDR1 is ENHRY and CDR2 SYGVKD. V lost 2 bases to trimming and J lost 7 bases, with 12 bases between them. The CDR3 covers 14 residues. CDR3 in DNA: TGTGCCATCAGTGAGGCGGGGGAGAGGCAGCCCCAGCATTTT. It is translated as CAISEAGERQPQHF.

This clonotype was counted a single time. The chain uses TRBV20-1 and TRBJ1-2; no clear D. V dropped 0 bases and J dropped 1 base, with 12 bases sitting between them. The CDR3 covers 15 residues. Germline V gene sequence: CDR1 DFQATT, CDR2 SNEGSKA (reference sequence). The CDR3, as DNA: TGCAGTGCTAGAGATCGGCATGAGTTTAACTATGGCTACACCTTC. It encodes CSARDRHEFNYGYTF.

The chain joins TRBV7-6 to TRBJ2-3; D ambiguous. The CDR3 loop spans 15 amino acids. V gave up 2 bases and J gave up 2 bases, with 11 bases separating them. CDR1 and CDR2 (germline): SGHVS, FNYEAQ. The CDR3 sequence: CASSLKIAFTDTQYF. CDR3 bases: TGTGCCAGCAGCTTAAAGATTGCTTTCACAGATACGCAGTATTTT.

This clonotype was seen ten or more times. The chain links TRBV7-6 to TRBJ2-5; no definite D call. Between the trimmed V and J ends, which lost 0 bases and 2 bases, there was a span of 4 bases. The CDR3 is 13 residues long. CDR1 SGHVS and CDR2 FNYEAQ come from the germline V gene. CDR3 coding DNA: TGTGCCAGCAGCTTAGCCTTGCAAGAGACCCAGTACTTC. It encodes CASSLALQETQYF.

The chain links TRBV9 to TRBJ1-3; D not certain. Looked up from germline, CDR1 is SGDLS and CDR2 is YYNGEE. This CDR3 spans 13 amino acids. Trimming left V 6 bases short and J 0 bases short, with 7 bases between. The CDR3 DNA reads as TGTGCCAGCAACGTGGGCTCTGGAAACACCATATATTTT. Translation gives CASNVGSGNTIYF.

Ten or more counts support this clonotype. This chain uses TRBV6-5 with TRBJ2-6; tentatively, D is TRBD1 (5 bases). Trimming left V 6 bases short and J 1 base short, with 10 bases between. The CDR3 length is 15 residues. CDR1 is MNHEY and CDR2 is SVGAGI in the germline V gene. The CDR3 region is CASRPQGSGANVLTF. DNA for the CDR3: TGTGCCAGCAGGCCTCAGGGTTCTGGGGCCAACGTCCTGACTTTC.